The 10 T cell receptor beta chains below were found in one sample sequenced in a study of identical twins. TCRdb re-called the 5' RACE reads through MiXCR, storing one row per CDR3 protein. The data hold 1.5 million to 2 million distinct CDR3 sequences, with about 31% observed a single time. Material: cord blood. These receptors all stem from a newborn girl in good health.

The gene calls are TRBV20-1 and TRBJ1-2, with no clear D. The CDR3 is 14 amino acids. The V end lost 1 base, the J end lost 8 bases, and 17 bases lay between the germline ends. Per germline, CDR1 DFQATT and CDR2 SNEGSKA (reference sequence). CDR3 in amino acids: CSARANGFSGGYTF. DNA of the CDR3: TGCAGTGCTAGAGCCAATGGATTCTCGGGGGGCTACACCTTC.

The chain carries TRBV4-2 and TRBJ2-1; TRBD2 matches 7 bases. The J call may be in error: the DNA end matches TRBJ2-7 better. CDR1 LGHNA and CDR2 YNFKEQ come from the germline V gene. The CDR3 runs to 17 residues. The CDR3: CASSQTGTTSSYNEQYF. Written as DNA, the CDR3 is TGTGCCAGCAGCCAAACCGGGACTACGAGCTCCTACAATGAGCAGTACTTC.

The chain couples TRBV20-1 to TRBJ2-2, with D possibly TRBD1 on 5 matching bases. This CDR3 spans 17 amino acids. CDR1 is DFQATT and CDR2 is SNEGSKA in the germline V gene (reference sequence). V was cut by 0 bases and J by 1 base, with 15 bases left in between. Written as DNA, the CDR3 is TGCAGTGCTAGAGATTCAGGGAAATCGGTGAACACCGGGGAGCTGTTTTTT. This sequence encodes CSARDSGKSVNTGELFF.

This chain connects TRBV10-2 to TRBJ2-7, with no clear D. Germline-derived CDR1 and CDR2 are WSHSY and SAAADI. The CDR3 is made up of 14 amino acids. V was shortened by 5 bases and J by 0 bases, with 11 bases between the two germline ends. In DNA form, the CDR3 reads TGCGCCAGCAGTTTTAGCCAGGTCTCCTACGAGCAGTACTTC. Protein: CASSFSQVSYEQYF.

The V and J genes are TRBV14 and TRBJ2-1, with 8 bases matching TRBD1. This CDR3 contains 13 residues. V shed 0 bases, J shed 9 bases, and the junction held 1 base outside the gene matches. Germline loops: CDR1 SGHDN, CDR2 FVKESK. CDR3 protein: CASSQEQGAEQFF. The CDR3 DNA follows: TGTGCCAGCAGCCAAGAGCAGGGGGCTGAGCAGTTCTTC.

In the case of this clonotype: At one of its ends the junction is not consistent with the germline gene, which may arise from a read error. The chain combines TRBV7-9 with TRBJ2-3; 9 bases match TRBD1. This CDR3 has 18 residues. The germline CDR1 and CDR2 sequences are SEHNR and FQNEAQ (reference sequence). The CDR3 here is CASSLGILRDRDTDAQYF. The CDR3, as DNA: TGTGCCAGCAGCTTAGGCATACTCCGGGACAGGGATACAGATGCGCAGTATTTT. The whole variable domain, filled in from reference TRBV7-9 and TRBJ2-3, reads DTGVSQNPRHKITKRGQNVTFRCDPISEHNRLYWYRQTLGQGPEFLTYFQNEAQLEKSRLLSDRFSAERPKGSFSTLEIQRTEQGDSAMYLCASSLGILRDRDTDAQYFGPGTRLTVL.

V and J are TRBV2 and TRBJ2-7, with D maybe TRBD2 (5 bases). The CDR3 length is 15 residues. The V end lost 4 bases, the J end lost 7 bases, and 20 bases lay between the germline ends. From germline, CDR1 is SNHLY and CDR2 FYNNEI. Here the CDR3 DNA reads TGTGCCAGCAGTGGTGCGCTAGCCTTATACAATGAGCAGTACTTC. Its protein product is CASSGALALYNEQYF.

The V and J genes are TRBV4-1 and TRBJ2-4; the D is unclear. The DNA end lines up better with TRBJ2-7; the J call may be wrong. This CDR3 region has 14 residues. Germline CDR1 MGHRA, CDR2 YSYEKL. CDR3 nucleotides: TGCGCCAGCAGCCAAGTAAGCCAGGCCCACGAGCAGTACTTC. The encoded protein is CASSQVSQAHEQYF.

The chain is built from TRBV4-1 and TRBJ2-1, with no clear D. TRBJ2-7 matches the DNA end more closely, so the J call is doubtful. CDR1 is MGHRA, CDR2 YSYEKL, per germline. This CDR3 is built from 13 residues. CDR3 amino acids: CASSQGQDNEQYF. The DNA of the CDR3 is TGCGCCAGCAGCCAAGGCCAAGACAATGAGCAGTACTTC.

This clonotype was observed a few times. The chain has TRBV30 and TRBJ1-2; no firm D call. Germline CDR1 is GTSNPN and CDR2 is SVGIG (reference sequence). V was cut by 2 bases and J by 4 bases, with 8 bases left in between. The CDR3 length is 12 residues. The DNA of the CDR3 is TGTGCCTGGAGTCCTCCAACCTATGGCTACACCTTC. This codes for CAWSPPTYGYTF.